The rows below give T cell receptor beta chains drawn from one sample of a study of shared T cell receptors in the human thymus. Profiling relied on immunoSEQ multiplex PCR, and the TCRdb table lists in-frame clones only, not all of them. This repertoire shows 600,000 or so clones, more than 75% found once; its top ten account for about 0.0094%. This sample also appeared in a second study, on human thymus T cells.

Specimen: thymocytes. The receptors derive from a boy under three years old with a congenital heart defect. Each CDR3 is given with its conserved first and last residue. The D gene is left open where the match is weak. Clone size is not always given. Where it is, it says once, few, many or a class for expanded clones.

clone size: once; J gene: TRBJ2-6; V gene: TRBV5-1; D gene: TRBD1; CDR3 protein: CASSLVTGASGGANVLTF; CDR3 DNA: TGCGCCAGCAGCTTGGTGACAGGGGCTTCCGGTGGGGCCAACGTCCTGACTTTC
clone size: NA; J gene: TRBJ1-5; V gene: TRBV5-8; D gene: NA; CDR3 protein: CASSLKGGKGNQPQHF; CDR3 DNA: TGTGCCAGCAGCTTAAAAGGGGGTAAGGGCAATCAGCCCCAGCATTTT
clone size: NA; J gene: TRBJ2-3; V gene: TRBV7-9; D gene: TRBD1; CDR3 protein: CASSLPRQGGTDTQYF; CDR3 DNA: TGTGCCAGCAGCTTACCCAGACAGGGTGGCACAGATACGCAGTATTTT
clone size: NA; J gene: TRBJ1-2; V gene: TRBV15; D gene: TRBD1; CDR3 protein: CATSRDNRDRGSGYTF; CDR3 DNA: TGTGCCACCAGCAGAGATAACCGGGACAGGGGTAGCGGCTACACCTTC
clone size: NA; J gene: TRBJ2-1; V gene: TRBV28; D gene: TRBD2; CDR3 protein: CASSLLAGDYNEQFF; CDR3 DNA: TGTGCCAGCAGTTTATTAGCGGGAGACTACAATGAGCAGTTCTTC
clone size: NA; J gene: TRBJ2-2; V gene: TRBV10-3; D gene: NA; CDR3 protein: CAAGRDRNAGELFF; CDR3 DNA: TGTGCCGCGGGCCGAGACAGGAACGCCGGGGAGCTGTTTTTT
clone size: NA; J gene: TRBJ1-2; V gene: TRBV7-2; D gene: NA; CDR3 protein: CASSGGYGYTF; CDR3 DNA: TGTGCCAGCAGCGGGGGGTACGGCTACACCTTC
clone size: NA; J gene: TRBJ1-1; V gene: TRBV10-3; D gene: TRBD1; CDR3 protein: CAISTNRGQRTEAFF; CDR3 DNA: TGTGCCATCAGTACCAACAGGGGGCAGAGAACTGAAGCTTTCTTT
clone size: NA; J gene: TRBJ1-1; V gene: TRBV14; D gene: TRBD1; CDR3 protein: CASSQVTGETEAFF; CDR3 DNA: TGTGCCAGCAGCCAAGTTACAGGGGAAACTGAAGCTTTCTTT
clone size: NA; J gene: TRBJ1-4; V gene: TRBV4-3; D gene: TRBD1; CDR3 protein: CASSTHSPGQGCEKLFF; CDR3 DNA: TGCGCCAGCAGCACCCATTCCCCGGGACAGGGGTGTGAAAAACTGTTTTTT
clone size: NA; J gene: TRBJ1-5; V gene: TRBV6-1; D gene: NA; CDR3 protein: CASTPGSNQPQHF; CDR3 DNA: TGTGCCAGCACCCCAGGGTCCAATCAGCCCCAGCATTTT
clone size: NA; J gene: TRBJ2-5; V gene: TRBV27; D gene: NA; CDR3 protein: CASSPTFFGTQYF; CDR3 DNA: TGTGCCAGCAGTCCGACTTTCTTTGGGACCCAGTACTTC
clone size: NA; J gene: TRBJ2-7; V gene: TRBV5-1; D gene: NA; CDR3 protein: CASSLGEERNEQYF; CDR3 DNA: TGTGCCAGCAGCTTGGGCGAAGAGAGAAACGAGCAGTACTTC
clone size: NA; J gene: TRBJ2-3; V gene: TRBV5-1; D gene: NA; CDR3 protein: CASNIRLTSTDTQYF; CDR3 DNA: TGCGCCAGCAACATTAGACTTACGAGCACAGATACGCAGTATTTT
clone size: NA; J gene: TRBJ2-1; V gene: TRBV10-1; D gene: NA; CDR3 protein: CASSRAVAGRVHEQFF; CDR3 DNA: TGCGCCAGCTCCCGAGCAGTCGCAGGGCGAGTCCATGAGCAGTTCTTC
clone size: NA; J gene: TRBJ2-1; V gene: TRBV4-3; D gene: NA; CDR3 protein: CASSQELCVSNEQFF; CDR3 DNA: TGCGCCAGCAGCCAAGAACTATGCGTAAGTAATGAGCAGTTCTTC
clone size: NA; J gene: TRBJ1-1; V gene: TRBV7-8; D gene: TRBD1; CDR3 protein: CASSLGTGTEIEAFF; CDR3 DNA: TGTGCCAGCAGCTTAGGGACCGGGACAGAGATAGAAGCTTTCTTT
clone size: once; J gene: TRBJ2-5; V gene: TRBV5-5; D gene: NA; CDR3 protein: CASSLIQGNWTQYF; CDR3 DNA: TGTGCCAGCAGCTTAATACAGGGAAATTGGACCCAGTACTTC
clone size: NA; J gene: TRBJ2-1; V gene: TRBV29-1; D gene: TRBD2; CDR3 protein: CSVGGLAGGNEQFF; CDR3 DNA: TGCAGCGTTGGTGGACTAGCGGGAGGTAATGAGCAGTTCTTC
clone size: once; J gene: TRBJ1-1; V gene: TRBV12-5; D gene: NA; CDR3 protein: CARITDTNTEAFF; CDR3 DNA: TGTGCTAGGATAACAGACACGAACACTGAAGCTTTCTTT
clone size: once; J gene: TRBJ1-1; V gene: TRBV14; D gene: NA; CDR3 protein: CASSQCWEGGSEAFF; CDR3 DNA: TGTGCCAGCAGCCAGTGTTGGGAAGGGGGATCGGAAGCTTTCTTT
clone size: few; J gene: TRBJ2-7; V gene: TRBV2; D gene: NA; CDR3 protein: CASSPARDLSSYEQYF; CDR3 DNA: TGTGCCAGCAGTCCCGCAAGAGATCTGAGCTCCTACGAGCAGTACTTC
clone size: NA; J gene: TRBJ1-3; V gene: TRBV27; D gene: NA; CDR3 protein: CASSLTADSGNTIYF; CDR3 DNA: TGTGCCAGCAGTTTAACAGCAGACTCTGGAAACACCATATATTTT
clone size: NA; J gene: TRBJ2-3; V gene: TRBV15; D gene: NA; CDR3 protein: CAPSSGGIVDTQYF; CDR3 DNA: TGTGCCCCCAGCAGTGGCGGGATCGTAGATACGCAGTATTTT